The 27 T cell receptor beta chains in this list originate from one sample, sequenced in a study of T cell changes during pregnancy in multiple sclerosis. Measured with immunoSEQ multiplex PCR; TCRdb has only the in-frame clones, and not every one. There are approximately 74,000 clones in the sample; almost 95% occur only once, and about 2.3% lies in the top ten. Here the sequenced sample was peripheral blood, taken before pregnancy. Receptor source: a female donor with multiple sclerosis, enrolled in a pregnancy study.

This clone was seen a few times. The V and J genes are TRBV7-9 and TRBJ2-7, with 7 bases identical to TRBD1. Per germline, CDR1 SEHNR and CDR2 FQNEAQ (reference sequence). V dropped 4 bases and J dropped 7; count of bases not matched to a gene: 10. The CDR3 loop spans 14 amino acids. Here the CDR3 DNA reads TGTGCCAGCAGCTCCCGGGACAGAGGTGTTGAGCAGTACTTC. Translating gives CASSSRDRGVEQYF.

V gene TRBV28 combines with J gene TRBJ2-3; 8 bases align to TRBD1. Germline assignment: CDR1 MDHEN and CDR2 SYDVKM. V lost 6 bases to trimming and J lost 5 bases; unmatched junction nucleotides: 7. The CDR3 length is 14 residues. The CDR3 DNA sequence: TGTGCCAGCAGACTGACAGGGGACATAGATACGCAGTATTTT. It encodes CASRLTGDIDTQYF.

The chain uses TRBV4-3 and TRBJ2-6, with D possibly matching TRBD2 (7 bases). The ends were cut back, 2 bases at V and 2 bases at J, with 16 bases in the middle. This CDR3 is built from 18 residues. Looked up from germline, CDR1 is LGHNA and CDR2 is YSLEER. This CDR3 is CASSQQGWGGPGANVLTF. CDR3 sequence (DNA): TGCGCCAGCAGCCAACAAGGGTGGGGGGGCCCTGGGGCCAACGTCCTGACTTTC.

The rearrangement uses TRBV21-1 and TRBJ2-6; TRBD2 was called by the table and not checked on the DNA. TRBV21-1 is a pseudogene. There are 15 residues in the CDR3. The chain's CDR3 is CASGGAGPGANVLTF. CDR3 DNA sequence: TGTGCCAGCGGTGGGGCGGGGCCCGGGGCCAACGTCCTGACTTTC.

J is TRBJ2-2 and V is TRBV4-2, with a possible D match to TRBD2 (6 bases). CDR1 LGHNA and CDR2 YNFKEQ come from the germline V gene. The CDR3 consists of 15 residues. V was clipped by 10 bases and J by 3 bases, with 18 bases between them. The CDR3 spells CATQPGETDTGELFF. The DNA for the CDR3 is TGTGCCACCCAGCCGGGGGAAACCGACACCGGGGAGCTGTTTTTT.

The chain combines TRBV5-4 with TRBJ1-2; D ambiguous. This CDR3 contains 12 residues. CDR1 and CDR2 from the germline V gene are SGHNT and YYREEE (reference sequence). V was shortened by 1 base and J by 10 bases, with 11 bases between the two germline ends. In DNA, the CDR3 is TGTGCCAGCAGCTTGATCGCACTTGACTACACCTTC. Translating it yields CASSLIALDYTF.

This chain connects TRBV2 to TRBJ2-2; unclear D gene. The CDR3 sequence is 13 residues long. Germline V gene lookup returns CDR1 SNHLY and CDR2 FYNNEI. Trimming pared 6 bases from V and 4 bases from J, leaving 9 bases between. The CDR3 here is CASSPLSTGELFF. CDR3 DNA sequence: TGTGCCAGCAGCCCCCTATCCACCGGGGAGCTGTTTTTT.

This rearrangement joins TRBV7-2 to TRBJ2-2, with a possible D match to TRBD2 (6 bases). The CDR3 spans 14 residues. Germline assignment: CDR1 SGHTA and CDR2 FQGNSA. V lost 5 bases and J lost 4, with 11 bases in between. Here the CDR3 DNA reads TGTGCCAGCAGCCTGTGGGGAGGCACCGGGGAGCTGTTTTTT. Translating gives CASSLWGGTGELFF.

The chain couples TRBV2 to TRBJ2-7, with 9 bases lining up with TRBD2. Trimming at V came to 8 bases and at J to 2 bases, leaving 10 bases not matched to a gene. The CDR3 covers 15 residues. Germline assignment: CDR1 SNHLY and CDR2 FYNNEI. CDR3 sequence: CASVPTSGLPYEQYF. The CDR3 nucleotides read TGTGCCAGCGTGCCGACTAGCGGCCTTCCCTACGAGCAGTACTTC. Combining the CDR3 with reference TRBV2 and TRBJ2-7 gives the whole variable domain EPEVTQTPSHQVTQMGQEVILRCVPISNHLYFYWYRQILGQKVEFLVSFYNNEISEKSEIFDDQFSVERPDGSNFTLKIRSTKLEDSAMYFCASVPTSGLPYEQYFGPGTRLTVT.

This chain connects TRBV6-1 to TRBJ2-4; weak D call: TRBD1 (5 bases). The CDR3 is made up of 14 amino acids. Per the germline V gene, CDR1 is MNHNS and CDR2 is SASEGT. V dropped 4 bases and J dropped 0 bases, with 7 bases sitting between them. The CDR3 is CASSGQLAKNIQYF. CDR3 nucleotides: TGTGCCAGCAGTGGACAGCTAGCCAAAAACATTCAGTACTTC.

The J gene is TRBJ2-2, the V gene TRBV4-1; D ambiguous. The CDR3 consists of 15 residues. In germline, CDR1 is MGHRA, CDR2 YSYEKL. V was pared by 1 base and J by 4 bases, with 10 bases between. For the CDR3, the DNA is TGCGCCAGCAGCCAAGTAGAACTGTTCACCGGGGAGCTGTTTTTT. It yields the protein CASSQVELFTGELFF.

V gene TRBV28 combines with J gene TRBJ2-3; the match to TRBD2 covers 7 bases. The V gene end was trimmed by 6 bases and the J gene end by 2 bases; junction bases not matched to a gene: 14. CDR1 is MDHEN, CDR2 SYDVKM, per germline. The CDR3 has 17 residues. CDR3 amino acids: CASSRIMGAGITDTQYF. CDR3 nucleotide sequence: TGTGCCAGCAGCCGTATTATGGGAGCGGGAATCACAGATACGCAGTATTTT.

CDR3 nucleotides: TGTGCCAGCAGCGTCTGGACAGCGAACACCGGGGAGCTGTTTTTT. Encoded protein: CASSVWTANTGELFF. J is TRBJ2-2 and V is TRBV9; D perhaps matches TRBD1 (6 bases). V shed 2 bases and J shed 0 bases, with 8 bases lying between them. The CDR3 length is 15 residues. The germline CDR1 and CDR2 sequences are SGDLS and YYNGEE. Variable domain in full (rest from reference TRBV9 and TRBJ2-2): DSGVTQTPKHLITATGQRVTLRCSPRSGDLSVYWYQQSLDQGLQFLIQYYNGEERAKGNILERFSAQQFPDLHSELNLSSLELGDSALYFCASSVWTANTGELFFGEGSRLTVL.

V gene TRBV12-5 combines with J gene TRBJ1-1; D is unresolved. V was pared by 7 bases and J by 3 bases, with 9 bases between. The CDR3 sequence is 12 residues long. Germline CDR1 is LGHNT and CDR2 is FRNRAP. CDR3 sequence: CASALGYTEAFF. DNA for the CDR3: TGTGCTAGTGCCCTCGGGTACACTGAAGCTTTCTTT.

The rearrangement uses TRBV6-1 and TRBJ1-5; the match to TRBD1 covers 8 bases. The germline CDR1 and CDR2 sequences are MNHNS and SASEGT. CDR3 length equals 13 residues. V dropped 6 bases and J dropped 12; count of bases not matched to a gene: 10. The CDR3 coding sequence is TGTGCCAGCAGGTCTCGGGACAGGCCATTCCAGCATTTT. Encoded protein: CASRSRDRPFQHF.

The sample holds a few counts of this clone. The chain joins TRBV7-9 to TRBJ1-2, with D unclear. Germline CDR1 is SEHNR and CDR2 is FQNEAQ (reference sequence). Trimming removed 2 bases from V and 7 bases from J, with 5 bases in between. The CDR3 runs 11 residues. The CDR3 sequence: CASSLSSGYTF. The CDR3 DNA reads as TGTGCCAGCAGCTTAAGCTCTGGCTACACCTTC.

This clone was seen a single time. The chain employs TRBV7-2 and TRBJ1-5; a weak D match, TRBD1 (5 bases). The germline V gene encodes CDR1 SGHTA and CDR2 FQGNSA. CDR3 length: 13 residues. The V end was cut by 1 base, the J end by 4 bases, with 5 bases between. The CDR3 DNA sequence: TGTGCCAGCAGCTTAGGACAGAATCAGCCCCAGCATTTT. This codes for CASSLGQNQPQHF.

The rearrangement uses TRBV4-3 and TRBJ2-1; weak D call: TRBD2 (6 bases). Germline V gene data show CDR1 as LGHNA and CDR2 as YSLEER. CDR3 length equals 16 residues. The V end lost 4 bases, the J end lost 5 bases, and 18 bases lay between the germline ends. The CDR3 DNA is TGCGCCAGCAGCCCCTCCTGGGTAGCGGTTGACAATGAGCAGTTCTTC. Protein product: CASSPSWVAVDNEQFF.

In this sample, this clone turned up a few times. The J gene is TRBJ1-1, the V gene TRBV19, with TRBD1 as a possible D gene (5 bases). This CDR3 has 14 residues. In germline, CDR1 is LNHDA, CDR2 SQIVND (reference sequence). Trimming removed 3 bases at V and 4 bases at J, with 12 bases between. The DNA for the CDR3 is TGTGCCAGTAGTATTGCGGGGCTCTTCACTGAAGCTTTCTTT. Protein: CASSIAGLFTEAFF. Combining the CDR3 with reference TRBV19 and TRBJ1-1 gives the whole variable domain DGGITQSPKYLFRKEGQNVTLSCEQNLNHDAMYWYRQDPGQGLRLIYYSQIVNDFQKGDIAEGYSVSREKKESFPLTVTSAQKNPTAFYLCASSIAGLFTEAFFGQGTRLTVV.

The J gene is TRBJ1-2, the V gene TRBV11-2; D might be TRBD1 (5 bases). Looked up from germline, CDR1 is SGHAT and CDR2 is FQNNGV. The CDR3 has 12 amino acids. V lost 3 bases and J 7 bases, leaving 9 bases between the germline ends. CDR3 sequence (DNA): TGTGCCAGCAGCTTCCAGGGTGTTGGCTACACCTTC. The encoded protein is CASSFQGVGYTF.

The rearrangement uses TRBV19 and TRBJ2-1; TRBD2 aligns across 11 bases. CDR3 size: 15 residues. With 5 bases clipped from V and 4 bases from J, the junction kept 4 bases outside the gene matches. CDR1 LNHDA and CDR2 SQIVND come from the germline V gene (reference sequence). CDR3 sequence: CASSGTSGLYNEQFF. Here the CDR3 DNA reads TGTGCCAGTAGTGGGACTAGCGGACTTTACAATGAGCAGTTCTTC.

V is TRBV4-3 and J is TRBJ2-1, with D tentatively TRBD1 (5 bases). Germline CDR1 is LGHNA and CDR2 is YSLEER. Trimming removed 1 base from V and 5 bases from J, with 9 bases in between. The CDR3 sequence is 14 residues long. CDR3: CASSQGIGDNEQFF. CDR3 nucleotides: TGCGCCAGCAGCCAAGGAATAGGGGACAATGAGCAGTTCTTC.

The chain joins TRBV9 to TRBJ2-1; TRBD2 matches 7 bases. Germline V gene lookup returns CDR1 SGDLS and CDR2 YYNGEE. The CDR3 is made up of 18 amino acids. With V trimmed by 4 bases and J by 0 bases, 13 bases remained unmatched. The CDR3 spells CASSFRLAESSSYNEQFF. The CDR3, as DNA: TGTGCCAGCAGCTTCCGACTAGCCGAATCGAGCTCCTACAATGAGCAGTTCTTC.

This clone was observed once. V usage is TRBV29-1 and J usage is TRBJ1-1; D is unclear. Germline V CDR1 and CDR2: SQVTM, ANQGSEA. The CDR3 is made up of 14 amino acids. The V end was cut by 7 bases, the J end by 0 bases, with 15 bases between. CDR3 amino acids: CSAGRDMLNTEAFF. CDR3 bases: TGCAGCGCTGGCCGAGACATGTTGAACACTGAAGCTTTCTTT. The variable domain in full, completed from reference TRBV29-1 and TRBJ1-1, reads SAVISQKPSRDICQRGTSLTIQCQVDSQVTMMFWYRQQPGQSLTLIATANQGSEATYESGFVIDKFPISRPNLTFSTLTVSNMSPEDSSIYLCSAGRDMLNTEAFFGQGTRLTVV.

The V call is TRBV25-1, the J call TRBJ2-5; 11 bases fit TRBD1. This CDR3 region has 18 residues. Trimming removed 5 bases from V and 4 bases from J; junction bases left unmatched: 15. The germline CDR1 and CDR2 sequences are MGHDK and SYGVNS. CDR3 in amino acids: CASSSPGQGGVPSETQYF. The CDR3 DNA follows: TGTGCCAGCAGTAGCCCGGGACAGGGGGGAGTTCCGTCAGAGACCCAGTACTTC.

This chain's CDR3 is CASSLFSDEQYF. As DNA, the CDR3 is TGTGCCAGCAGCTTATTTTCCGACGAGCAGTACTTC. V is TRBV7-9 and J is TRBJ2-7, with D hard to call. Germline V gives CDR1 SEHNR, CDR2 FQNEAQ (reference sequence). Trimming removed 2 bases from V and 5 bases from J, with 7 bases in between. There are 12 residues in the CDR3.

The chain has TRBV14 and TRBJ1-2; the D gene is possibly TRBD1 (6 bases). The length of the CDR3 is 15 residues. The V end lost 0 bases, the J end lost 6 bases, and 14 bases lay between the germline ends. Germline CDR1 reads SGHDN; CDR2 reads FVKESK. The CDR3 here is CASSQEIWDIDGYTF. Here the CDR3 DNA reads TGTGCCAGCAGCCAAGAGATTTGGGACATTGATGGCTACACCTTC.